This record looks at one T cell receptor (beta chain) sequence and its context. This clonotype was detected many times. Its antigen is currently not known. The record has no base qualities; no much larger clone is one base away. The data are from a study of glioma-infiltrating T cells (dated by TCRdb to 2016 to 2017). With regard to the full study: TCR alpha- and beta-chain repertoires were sequenced from glioma tissue, non-neoplastic brain tissue and matched peripheral blood mononuclear cells. To gauge divergence between tissue and blood T-cell populations, every tissue-infiltrating repertoire was compared against the peripheral blood repertoire from the same patient. Three low-grade glioma patients, roughly 8 primary glioblastoma patients and three non-glioma patients contributing non-neoplastic brain tissue were included in the paired cohort. Overall results and qualifications from the work: VJ-independent divergence between tissue and blood was below expectation in non-neoplastic patients but above expectation in all gliomas, especially low-grade gliomas. Very few CDR3 sequences were shared between tissue and blood, attributed to high CDR3 diversity and limited sampling. Small numbers underpinned the group comparisons: several glioblastoma patients, three low-grade glioma patients and three non-neoplastic patients.

TCR alpha and beta CDR3 regions were amplified with the iRepertoire nested amplicon-rescue multiplex PCR (arm-PCR) platform from RNA. One-step reverse transcription and amplification used about 95-400 ng of tissue mRNA or PBMC total RNA as input. Following bead purification, Illumina adapters were added through a secondary multiplex PCR, and the libraries were then gel-purified between 200 and 400 bp. Internal 6-nucleotide barcodes were carried by the libraries and were used for demultiplexing. Sequencing of the libraries was done on an Illumina MiSeq using 2x220 or 2x250 nucleotide paired-end reads. On the study's bioinformatics: Paired reads were merged using FLASH 1.2.11 and aligned with BWA-MEM to the GRCh37 human genome, and TRA and TRB reads were then extracted. For V and J assignment, an IMGT-derived reference of cassette sequences and CDR3 motifs that included pseudogenes was used. Reads were translated in three frames, and productive CDR3s were defined by a C…FGXG motif without stop codons. A clonotype was defined as a unique combination of a V-J cassette pair and a CDR3 amino acid sequence. Hamming distance filtering was applied to reads, with thresholds set by the sequence error rate of each sample in mapped regions. TCRdb applied fastp at Q25 and MiXCR to the public reads, then kept only in-frame beta chains. When rows share a CDR3 protein, they turn into one entry using the most common DNA and genes. The V and J calls and clone size are TCRdb's, not the authors'. The sample has about 45,000 distinct CDR3 sequences on record, about 20% of them singletons. The ten largest clones take up 6% to 7% of the sample.

V was cut back by 2 bases and J by 3 bases, leaving a gap of 13 bases between them. CDR1 is given as LGHDT and CDR2 as YNNKEL, both from the germline V gene (reference sequence). From its cysteine to its phenylalanine, the CDR3 spans 15 amino acids. Of the read, only the CDR3 DNA is kept; its 45 bases are in frame from base 1. Sequenced input: glioma tissue, nonneoplastic brain tissue, or PBMCs (not recorded which). The chain couples TRBV3-1 to TRBJ1-1, with no D gene named confidently. This TCR came from a human donor with low-grade glioma or glioblastoma, undergoing nonglioma brain surgery, or in good health (not recorded which). The CDR3 in this case is CASSQLIDADTEAFF. The nucleotide sequence is TGTGCCAGCAGCCAACTAATAGACGCAGACACTGAAGCTTTCTTT.